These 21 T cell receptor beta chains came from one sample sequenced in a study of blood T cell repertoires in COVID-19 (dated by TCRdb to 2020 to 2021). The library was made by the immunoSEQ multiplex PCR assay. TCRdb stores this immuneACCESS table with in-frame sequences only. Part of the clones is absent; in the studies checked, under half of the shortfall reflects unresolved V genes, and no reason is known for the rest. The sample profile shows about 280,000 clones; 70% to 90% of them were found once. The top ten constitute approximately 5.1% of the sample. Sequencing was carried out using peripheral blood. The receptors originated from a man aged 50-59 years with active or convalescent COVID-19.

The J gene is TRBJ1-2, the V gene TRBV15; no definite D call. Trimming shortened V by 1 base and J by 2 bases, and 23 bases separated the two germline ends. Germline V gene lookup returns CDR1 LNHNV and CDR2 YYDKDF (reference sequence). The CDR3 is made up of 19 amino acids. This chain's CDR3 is CATSRVGGRQWIGNYGYTF. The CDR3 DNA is TGTGCCACCAGCAGAGTGGGAGGTCGTCAGTGGATTGGAAACTATGGCTACACCTTC. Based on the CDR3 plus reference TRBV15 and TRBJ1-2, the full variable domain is DAMVIQNPRYQVTQFGKPVTLSCSQTLNHNVMYWYQQKSSQAPKLLFHYYDKDFNNEADTPDNFQSRRPNTSFCFLDIRSPGLGDTAMYLCATSRVGGRQWIGNYGYTFGSGTRLTVV.

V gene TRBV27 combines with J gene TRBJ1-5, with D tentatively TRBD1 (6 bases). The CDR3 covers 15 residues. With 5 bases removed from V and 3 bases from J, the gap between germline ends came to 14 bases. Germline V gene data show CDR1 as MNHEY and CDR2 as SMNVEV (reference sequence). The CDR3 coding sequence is TGTGCCAGCAGTCGAACAGGGAATTACAATCAGCCCCAGCATTTT. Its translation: CASSRTGNYNQPQHF.

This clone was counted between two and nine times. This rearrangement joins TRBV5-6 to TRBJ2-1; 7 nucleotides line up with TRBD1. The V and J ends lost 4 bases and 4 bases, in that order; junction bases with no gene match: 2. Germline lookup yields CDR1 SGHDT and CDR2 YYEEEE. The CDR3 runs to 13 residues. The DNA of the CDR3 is TGTGCCAGCAGCCTACAGGGGTACAATGAGCAGTTCTTC. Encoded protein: CASSLQGYNEQFF.

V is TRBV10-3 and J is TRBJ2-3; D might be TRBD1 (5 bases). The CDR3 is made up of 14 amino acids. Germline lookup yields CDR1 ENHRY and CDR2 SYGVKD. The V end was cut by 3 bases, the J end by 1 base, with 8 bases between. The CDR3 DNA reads TGTGCCATCAGTGATGACAGCCGCACAGATACGCAGTATTTT. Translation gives CAISDDSRTDTQYF.

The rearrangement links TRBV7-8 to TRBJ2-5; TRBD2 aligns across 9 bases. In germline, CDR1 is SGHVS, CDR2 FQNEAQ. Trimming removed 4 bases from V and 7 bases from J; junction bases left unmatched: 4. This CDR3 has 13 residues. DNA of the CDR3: TGTGCCAGCAGCTACCGGGGACTAGCGACCCAGTACTTC. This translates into CASSYRGLATQYF.

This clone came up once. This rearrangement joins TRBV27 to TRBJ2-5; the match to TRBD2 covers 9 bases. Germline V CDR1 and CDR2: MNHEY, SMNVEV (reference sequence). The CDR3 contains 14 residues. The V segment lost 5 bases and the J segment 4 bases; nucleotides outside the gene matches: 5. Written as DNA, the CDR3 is TGTGCCAGCAGTCCCAGACTAGCGGCAGAGACCCAGTACTTC. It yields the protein CASSPRLAAETQYF.

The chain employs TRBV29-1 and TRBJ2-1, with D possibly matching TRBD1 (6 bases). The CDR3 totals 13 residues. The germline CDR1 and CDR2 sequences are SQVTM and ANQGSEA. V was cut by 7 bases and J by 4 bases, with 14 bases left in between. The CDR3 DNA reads TGCAGCGGGAACAGGGTGGGGTACAATGAGCAGTTCTTC. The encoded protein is CSGNRVGYNEQFF.

The CDR3: CASSVDSRLSANEQFF. The CDR3 coding sequence is TGTGCCAGCAGCGTAGACTCACGACTGAGCGCGAATGAGCAGTTCTTC. The chain is built from TRBV9 and TRBJ2-1; D ambiguous. Trimming took 0 bases from V and 7 from J, leaving 17 bases between them. Germline CDR1 and CDR2: SGDLS and YYNGEE. This CDR3 region has 16 residues.

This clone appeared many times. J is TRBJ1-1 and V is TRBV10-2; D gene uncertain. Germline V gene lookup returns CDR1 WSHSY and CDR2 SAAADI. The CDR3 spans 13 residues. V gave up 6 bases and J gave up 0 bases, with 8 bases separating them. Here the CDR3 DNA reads TGCGCCAGCAGCACCGACTTGAACACTGAAGCTTTCTTT. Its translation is CASSTDLNTEAFF.

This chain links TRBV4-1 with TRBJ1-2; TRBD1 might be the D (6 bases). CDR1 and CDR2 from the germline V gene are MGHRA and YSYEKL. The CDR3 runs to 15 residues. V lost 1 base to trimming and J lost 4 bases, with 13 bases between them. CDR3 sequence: CASSQGDGTIYGYTF. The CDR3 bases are TGCGCCAGCAGCCAAGGGGACGGGACAATCTATGGCTACACCTTC.

This CDR3 is CASSRPAGGPDEQYF. The CDR3 DNA sequence: TGTGCCAGCAGCCGACCAGCGGGAGGGCCGGACGAGCAGTACTTC. This chain connects TRBV5-4 to TRBJ2-7, with 10 bases fitting TRBD2. Trimming cost V 4 bases and J 5 bases; bases outside gene matches: 9. CDR3 length: 15 amino acids. Germline CDR1 and CDR2: SGHNT and YYREEE (reference sequence).

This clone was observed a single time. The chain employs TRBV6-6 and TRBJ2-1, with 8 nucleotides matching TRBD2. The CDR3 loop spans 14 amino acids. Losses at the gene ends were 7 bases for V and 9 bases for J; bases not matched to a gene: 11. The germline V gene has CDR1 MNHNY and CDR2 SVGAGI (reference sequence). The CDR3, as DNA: TGTGCCAGCATCCCCGGGACTAGTCGGGGTGAGCAGTTCTTC. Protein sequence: CASIPGTSRGEQFF.

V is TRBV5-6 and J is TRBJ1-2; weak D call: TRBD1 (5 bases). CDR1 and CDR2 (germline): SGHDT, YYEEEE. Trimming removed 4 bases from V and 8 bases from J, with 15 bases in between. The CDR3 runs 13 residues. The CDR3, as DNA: TGTGCCAGCAGCCGGCGGGGAACAGGCGGCTACACCTTC. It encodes CASSRRGTGGYTF. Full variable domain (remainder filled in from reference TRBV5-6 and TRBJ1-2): DAGVTQSPTHLIKTRGQQVTLRCSPKSGHDTVSWYQQALGQGPQFIFQYYEEEERQRGNFPDRFSGHQFPNYSSELNVNALLLGDSALYLCASSRRGTGGYTFGSGTRLTVV.

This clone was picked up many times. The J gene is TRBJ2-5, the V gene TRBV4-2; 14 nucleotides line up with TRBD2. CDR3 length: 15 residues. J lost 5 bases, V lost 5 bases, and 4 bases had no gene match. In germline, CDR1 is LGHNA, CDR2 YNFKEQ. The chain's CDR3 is CASSARLAGGETQYF. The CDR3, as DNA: TGTGCCAGCAGCGCTAGACTAGCGGGAGGGGAGACCCAGTACTTC.

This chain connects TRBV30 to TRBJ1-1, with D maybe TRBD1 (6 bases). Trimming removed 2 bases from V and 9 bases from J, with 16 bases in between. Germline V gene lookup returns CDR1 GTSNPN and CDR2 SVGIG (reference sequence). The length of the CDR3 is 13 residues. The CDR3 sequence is CAWSLKGGRKAFF. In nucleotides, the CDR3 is TGTGCCTGGAGTCTTAAGGGGGGGAGGAAAGCTTTCTTT.

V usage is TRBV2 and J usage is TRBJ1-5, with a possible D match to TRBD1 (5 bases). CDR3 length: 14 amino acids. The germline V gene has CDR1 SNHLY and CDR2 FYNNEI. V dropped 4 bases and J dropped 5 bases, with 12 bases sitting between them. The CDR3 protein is CASSGGGAYQPQHF. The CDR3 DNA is TGTGCCAGCAGTGGGGGCGGGGCCTATCAGCCCCAGCATTTT.

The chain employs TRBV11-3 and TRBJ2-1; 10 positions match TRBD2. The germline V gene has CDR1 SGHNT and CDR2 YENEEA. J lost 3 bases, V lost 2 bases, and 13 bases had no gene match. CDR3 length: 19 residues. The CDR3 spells CASSLSGGEYAGLYNEQFF. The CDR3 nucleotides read TGTGCCAGCAGCTTAAGCGGGGGGGAGTATGCGGGACTCTACAATGAGCAGTTCTTC.

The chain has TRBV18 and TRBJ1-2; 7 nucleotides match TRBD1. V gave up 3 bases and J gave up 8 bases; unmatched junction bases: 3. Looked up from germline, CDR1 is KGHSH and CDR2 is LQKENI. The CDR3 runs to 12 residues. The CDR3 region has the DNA TGTGCCAGCTCACCGACAGGGAGCGGCTACACCTTC. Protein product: CASSPTGSGYTF.

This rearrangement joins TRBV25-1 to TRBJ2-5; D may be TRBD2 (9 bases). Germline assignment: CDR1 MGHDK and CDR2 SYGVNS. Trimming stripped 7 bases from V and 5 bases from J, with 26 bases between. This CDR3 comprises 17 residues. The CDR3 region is CASIGFRGREGPETQYF. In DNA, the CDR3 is TGTGCCAGCATTGGATTCAGGGGGCGGGAGGGCCCCGAGACCCAGTACTTC.

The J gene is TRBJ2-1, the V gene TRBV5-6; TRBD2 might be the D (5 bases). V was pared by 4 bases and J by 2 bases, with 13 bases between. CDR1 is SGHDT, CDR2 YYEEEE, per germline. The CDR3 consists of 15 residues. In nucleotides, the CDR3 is TGTGCCAGCAGCCTTGTCGCTAGCCCCTACAATGAGCAGTTCTTC. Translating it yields CASSLVASPYNEQFF.

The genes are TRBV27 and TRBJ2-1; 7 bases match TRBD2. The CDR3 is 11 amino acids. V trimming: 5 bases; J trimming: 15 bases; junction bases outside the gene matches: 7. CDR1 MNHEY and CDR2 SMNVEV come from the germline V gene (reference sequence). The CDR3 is CASSPSGLLFF. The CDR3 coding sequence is TGTGCCAGCAGTCCTAGCGGCCTATTGTTCTTC.